This entry lists 11 T cell receptor beta chains sequenced from one sample in a study of beta chain features in type 1 diabetes. Study-wide results and limits: In every one of the four CD4+ subsets, TCRB CDR3s were moderately but significantly shorter in Type 1 diabetes patients.

TCRB transcripts that were expressed got sequenced, as all of the isolated RNA had been reverse transcribed. Data came from immunoSEQ multiplex PCR; TCRdb stores just in-frame clones and leaves some out. The sample has 600,000 or so clones; over 12% are singletons. Their target antigens are unknown. The sample was naive CD4+ T cells from blood. The receptors shown here come from a man younger than 35 with type 1 diabetes.

This clone was observed a handful of times. The chain couples TRBV18 to TRBJ1-5; D uncertain. The ends were cut back, 2 bases at V and 5 bases at J, with 13 bases in the middle. This CDR3 is 15 amino acids long. Germline assignment: CDR1 KGHSH and CDR2 LQKENI. The CDR3 protein is CASSPLGINDQPQHF. The DNA of the CDR3 is TGTGCCAGCTCACCATTGGGGATTAACGATCAGCCCCAGCATTTT. Using reference TRBV18 and TRBJ1-5 for the parts outside the CDR3, the full variable domain is NAGVMQNPRHLVRRRGQEARLRCSPMKGHSHVYWYRQLPEEGLKFMVYLQKENIIDESGMPKERFSAEFPKEGPSILRIQQVVRGDSAAYFCASSPLGINDQPQHFGDGTRLSIL.

J is TRBJ2-1 and V is TRBV25-1; 7 nucleotides line up with TRBD1. V lost 9 bases and J lost 0; bases outside the gene matches: 5. CDR3 length: 14 residues. CDR1 and CDR2 from the germline V gene are MGHDK and SYGVNS. The chain's CDR3 is CARGTVYSYNEQFF. CDR3 coding DNA: TGTGCCAGAGGGACAGTCTACTCCTACAATGAGCAGTTCTTC.

The chain is built from TRBV7-2 and TRBJ1-5; no clear D gene. This CDR3 contains 14 residues. V lost 6 bases and J lost 7, with 16 bases in between. Looked up from germline, CDR1 is SGHTA and CDR2 is FQGNSA. CDR3 sequence reads: CASRLTAEGQPQHF. The DNA for the CDR3 is TGTGCCAGCAGGTTAACTGCCGAAGGACAGCCCCAGCATTTT.

In its sample, this clone was seen a few times. This chain joins TRBV9 and TRBJ2-3, with TRBD1 matching 8 bases. The CDR3 loop spans 15 amino acids. The J segment lost 2 bases and the V segment lost 3 bases, leaving 5 bases of the junction unmatched. Looked up from germline, CDR1 is SGDLS and CDR2 is YYNGEE. The DNA for the CDR3 is TGTGCCAGCAGCGCCAGGGGGCCTTACACAGATACGCAGTATTTT. This sequence encodes CASSARGPYTDTQYF.

J is TRBJ1-1 and V is TRBV29-1; the D gene is possibly TRBD1 (6 bases). Germline values: CDR1 SQVTM, CDR2 ANQGSEA. V lost 0 bases to trimming and J lost 5 bases, with 10 bases between them. The CDR3 is 13 residues long. The CDR3 reads CSVEEQGGTEAFF. The CDR3 DNA is TGCAGCGTTGAAGAACAGGGAGGAACTGAAGCTTTCTTT. The full variable domain, with the rest looked up from reference TRBV29-1 and TRBJ1-1, is SAVISQKPSRDICQRGTSLTIQCQVDSQVTMMFWYRQQPGQSLTLIATANQGSEATYESGFVIDKFPISRPNLTFSTLTVSNMSPEDSSIYLCSVEEQGGTEAFFGQGTRLTVV.

V is TRBV7-2 and J is TRBJ2-1; unclear D gene. V lost 3 bases, J lost 9 bases, and 15 bases lay in between. Germline-derived CDR1 and CDR2 are SGHTA and FQGNSA. The CDR3 is 14 amino acids. In DNA, the CDR3 is TGTGCCAGCAGCTTTAGGCAGGCATCCAGTGAGCAGTTCTTC. It translates to CASSFRQASSEQFF.

This clone was picked up a small number of times. The same CDR3 is also encoded by other DNA sequences in this sample. The chain has TRBV4-3 and TRBJ1-3; D is uncertain. Trimming removed 0 bases at V and 4 bases at J, with 4 bases between. Germline assignment: CDR1 LGHNA and CDR2 YSLEER. This CDR3 contains 13 residues. In nucleotides, the CDR3 is TGCGCCAGCAGCCAAGAGCCAGGAAACACCATATATTTT. As protein: CASSQEPGNTIYF.

The chain uses TRBV4-3 and TRBJ2-1, with D perhaps assigned TRBD1 or TRBD2 (5 bases each). The V end lost 5 bases, the J end lost 12 bases, and 23 bases lay between the germline ends. CDR1 LGHNA and CDR2 YSLEER come from the germline V gene. The CDR3 totals 15 residues. The CDR3 region has the DNA TGCGCCAGCAGCTCGCCGGGACGGAGGTCCTTAGGGCAGTTCTTC. It is translated as CASSSPGRRSLGQFF.

The rearrangement uses TRBV5-1 and TRBJ2-7, with 8 bases matching TRBD2. The CDR3 sequence is 15 residues long. CDR1 is SGHRS, CDR2 YFSETQ, per germline. After removal of 0 bases from V and 3 bases from J, the junction contained 5 bases not matched to a gene. The CDR3 reads CASSLAVSGIYEQYF. As DNA, the CDR3 is TGCGCCAGCAGCTTGGCCGTTAGCGGGATCTACGAGCAGTACTTC.

The rearrangement uses TRBV7-2 and TRBJ2-1; D is uncertain. The CDR3 is made up of 16 amino acids. The germline V gene encodes CDR1 SGHTA and CDR2 FQGNSA. V lost 3 bases, J lost 0 bases, and 12 bases lay in between. The CDR3 region is CASSFWTMSSYNEQFF. CDR3 bases: TGTGCCAGCAGCTTTTGGACCATGAGCTCCTACAATGAGCAGTTCTTC.

The chain combines TRBV15 with TRBJ2-1; 9 positions match TRBD2. CDR3 length: 14 residues. Germline V gives CDR1 LNHNV, CDR2 YYDKDF (reference sequence). After removal of 5 bases from V and 8 bases from J, the junction contained 7 bases not matched to a gene. CDR3 region: CATSRSGRIDEQFF. The CDR3 nucleotides read TGTGCCACCAGCCGCAGCGGGAGGATCGATGAGCAGTTCTTC.